The clone carrying this T cell receptor (beta chain) showed up many times. Its antigen remains unknown. Each patient went into thyroid surgery without having received any treatment. This sample is part of a study of metastatic and nonmetastatic thyroid tumors. Regarding the study as a whole: Across blood and tumor, TCR beta diversity in malignant thyroid tumors was reportedly significantly higher than in benign nodules.

Study processing details: A classifier of distant metastasis in papillary thyroid cancer was built from CDR3 differences (across clinicopathological groups). With MiXCR, TCRdb called clones anew from the PCR reads. TCRdb, not the original authors, processed these V and J calls. The table has tens of thousands of clones, about 20% seen once. With V trimmed by 0 bases and J by 4 bases, 5 bases remained unmatched. The CDR3 loop spans 15 amino acids. Germline V gene sequence: CDR1 KGHSH, CDR2 LQKENI. J is TRBJ2-7 and V is TRBV18; TRBD1 matches at 8 bases. Input material: blood. This clonotype was obtained from a female donor with papillary thyroid cancer or a benign thyroid nodule (not recorded which). Some clones in this sample may be carry-over from other donors' samples. The CDR3 DNA reads TGTGCCAGCTCACCACCGGGACAGGCGCTGTACGAGCAGTACTTC. Protein: CASSPPGQALYEQYF.